This TCR beta chain was found in a study of shared clonotypes between healthy human individuals. Study-wide results and limits: Sampling covered nothing but blood. Tissue TCR repertoires likely differ from those found in blood.

About this clone: Antigen unknown.

Sequencing used immunoSEQ multiplex PCR; TCRdb keeps in-frame clones, though not all of them. The sample shows fewer than 2.5 million clones, 80% to 95% of them seen only once. Germline V CDR1 and CDR2: SGHNT, YYREEE (reference sequence). This CDR3 is built from 14 residues. V was clipped by 2 bases and J by 5 bases, with 13 bases between them. The chain is built from TRBV5-4 and TRBJ2-5, with D uncertain. This clonotype originated in a man aged 18 to 30 in good health. Some clones in this sample may be carry-over from other donors' samples. The sample comprised naive CD4+ T cells from PBMCs. The subset is: CD45RA+ positively selected. The CDR3 region has the DNA TGTGCCAGCAGCTTAAGGCAGGATGGGGAGACCCAGTACTTC. This codes for CASSLRQDGETQYF.